The sequence of this T cell receptor beta chain was determined in a study of shared clonotypes between healthy human individuals. Overall study: The donor pool was made up of a couple of women and a few men aged 18 to 49. Study observations and caveats: The study found 4.5% to 5% of naive CD4 clonotypes shared across several donors.

Naive CD8 cells, CD45RO-negative and positively selected for CCR7, excluded terminally differentiated effector memory CD45RA+ cells. About this clone: Its antigen is not identified.

Authors' data handling: Junction-only sequences without quality scores were provided by ImmunoSEQ, so filtering was different. Produced via immunoSEQ multiplex PCR; TCRdb's table is partial and in-frame only. The V and J calls and clone size were taken over from that table, and D and trimming were inferred from the DNA. Altogether around 2,000,000 clones are present, less than 95% being singletons, with the ten largest covering around 1.2%. Germline CDR1 and CDR2: SGHDT and YYEEEE. The CDR3 length is 13 residues. V lost 0 bases and J lost 4, with 4 bases in between. The chain employs TRBV5-6 and TRBJ2-2; no reliable D call. This receptor was obtained from a man younger than 30 in good health. Sequences were obtained from naive CD8+ T cells sorted from blood. The CDR3 region is CASSLEVTGELFF. In nucleotides, the CDR3 is TGTGCCAGCAGCTTGGAAGTCACCGGGGAGCTGTTTTTT.